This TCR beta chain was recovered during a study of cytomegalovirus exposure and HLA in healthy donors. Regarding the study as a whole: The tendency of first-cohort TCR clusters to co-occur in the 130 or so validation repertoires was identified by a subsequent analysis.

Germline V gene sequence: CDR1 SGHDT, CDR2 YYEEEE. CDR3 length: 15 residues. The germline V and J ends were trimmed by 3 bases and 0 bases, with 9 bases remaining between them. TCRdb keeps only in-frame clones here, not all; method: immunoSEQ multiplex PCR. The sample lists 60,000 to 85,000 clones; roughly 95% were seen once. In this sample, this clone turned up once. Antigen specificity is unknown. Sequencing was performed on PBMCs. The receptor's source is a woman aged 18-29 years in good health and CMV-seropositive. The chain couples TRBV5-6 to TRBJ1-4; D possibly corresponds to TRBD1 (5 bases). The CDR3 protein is CASSWGGSTNEKLFF. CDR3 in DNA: TGTGCCAGCAGCTGGGGGGGGTCAACTAATGAAAAACTGTTTTTT.